This entry lists 23 T cell receptor beta chains sequenced from one sample in a study of CD8 T cells in ankylosing spondylitis. TCRdb analysed the 5' RACE reads with MiXCR anew, one entry per CDR3 protein. Counted here are 250,000 to 350,000 distinct CDR3 sequences, about 20% occurring once; the ten biggest clones make up roughly 3.6%. The sample was blood, either unsorted or a sorted T cell fraction (not recorded which). These TCRs come from a female donor with ankylosing spondylitis or in good health (not recorded which).

This clonotype appeared once. The V gene is TRBV7-6, the J gene TRBJ2-1, with D possibly being TRBD2 (6 bases). Per the germline V gene, CDR1 is SGHVS and CDR2 is FNYEAQ. The ends were cut back, 0 bases at V and 9 bases at J, with 9 bases in the middle. The CDR3 runs 13 residues. The CDR3 here is CASSLARRGEQFF. The CDR3 bases are TGTGCCAGCAGCTTAGCGCGGCGGGGTGAGCAGTTCTTC.

The chain has TRBV10-3 and TRBJ2-2, with a weak D call TRBD1 (5 bases). Deletions cut 6 bases from V and 3 bases from J, with 11 bases between. This CDR3 contains 14 residues. Germline V gene data show CDR1 as ENHRY and CDR2 as SYGVKD. This chain's CDR3 is CAIRTQGDTGELFF. CDR3 DNA sequence: TGTGCCATCAGGACACAAGGGGACACCGGGGAGCTGTTTTTT.

The chain links TRBV20-1 to TRBJ1-2, with D possibly TRBD1 on 6 matching bases. This CDR3 is built from 11 residues. V was cut by 5 bases and J by 5 bases, with 9 bases left in between. Germline loops: CDR1 DFQATT, CDR2 SNEGSKA (reference sequence). The CDR3 protein is CSAGTGYGYTF. Written as DNA, the CDR3 is TGCAGTGCTGGCACAGGGTATGGCTACACCTTC.

The gene calls are TRBV12-3 or TRBV12-4 and TRBJ2-1; either TRBD1 or TRBD2 may fit D (6 bases each). This CDR3 is 13 amino acids long. V was pared by 6 bases and J by 6 bases, with 12 bases between. This CDR3 reads CASSTGTFNEQFF. The CDR3 DNA reads as TGTGCCAGCAGCACAGGGACTTTCAATGAGCAGTTCTTC.

The CDR3 is CASSLAPLAPGTDTQYF. CDR3 sequence (DNA): TGTGCCAGCAGCTTGGCCCCCTTGGCTCCGGGCACAGATACGCAGTATTTT. The chain combines TRBV5-5 with TRBJ2-3, with D unresolved. CDR1 SGHKS and CDR2 YYEKEE come from the germline V gene (reference sequence). This CDR3 region has 17 residues. V was shortened by 0 bases and J by 1 base, with 15 bases between the two germline ends. The full variable domain, its missing parts supplied by reference TRBV5-5 and TRBJ2-3, is DAGVTQSPTHLIKTRGQQVTLRCSPISGHKSVSWYQQVLGQGPQFIFQYYEKEERGRGNFPDRFSARQFPNYSSELNVNALLLGDSALYLCASSLAPLAPGTDTQYFGPGTRLTVL.

The genes are TRBV6-2 or TRBV6-3 and TRBJ2-1, with 9 bases identical to TRBD2. Trimming took 4 bases from V and 8 from J; bases not matched to a gene: 3. There are 13 residues in the CDR3. Looked up from germline, CDR1 is MNHEY and CDR2 is SVGEGT. CDR3 DNA sequence: TGTGCCAGCAGTTGGGGACTAGCTTATGAGCAGTTCTTC. It specifies CASSWGLAYEQFF.

V gene TRBV6-7 combines with J gene TRBJ2-7, with D tentatively TRBD2 (5 bases). TRBV6-7 is known as an ORF, though its function is uncertain. Trimming removed 5 bases at V and 0 bases at J, with 11 bases between. There are 14 residues in the CDR3. Here the CDR3 reads CASSLGDISYEQYF. CDR3 DNA: TGTGCCAGCAGTCTCGGGGATATCTCCTACGAGCAGTACTTC.

The chain links TRBV4-3 to TRBJ2-2, with D possibly matching TRBD2 (6 bases). This CDR3 has 15 residues. The germline gives CDR1 LGHNA, CDR2 YSLEER. V shed 0 bases and J shed 6 bases, with 11 bases lying between them. In DNA form, the CDR3 reads TGCGCCAGCAGCCAAGATCCGGGGGTCCCCGGGGAGCTGTTTTTT. As protein: CASSQDPGVPGELFF.

This clonotype was recorded at least ten times. The CDR3 loop is CASSLAGLGASTDTQYF. In DNA, the CDR3 is TGCGCCAGCAGCTTGGCCGGGCTAGGCGCCTCCACAGATACGCAGTATTTT. This chain links TRBV5-1 with TRBJ2-3; D is uncertain. Germline V CDR1 and CDR2: SGHRS, YFSETQ. V was shortened by 0 bases and J by 2 bases, with 16 bases between the two germline ends. The CDR3 is made up of 17 amino acids.

This clonotype was observed a few times. The rearrangement uses TRBV6-1 and TRBJ2-3; tentatively, D is TRBD1 (5 bases). Trimming stripped 5 bases from V and 4 bases from J, with 19 bases between. Per the germline V gene, CDR1 is MNHNS and CDR2 is SASEGT. The CDR3 is 16 residues long. CDR3 loop: CASSPMGSAGPDTQYF. DNA of the CDR3: TGTGCCAGCAGTCCTATGGGGTCGGCAGGGCCAGATACGCAGTATTTT.

In this sample, this clonotype turned up many times. V gene TRBV7-2 combines with J gene TRBJ2-1, with 11 bases that match TRBD2. The CDR3 consists of 17 residues. V lost 3 bases and J lost 1; bases outside the gene matches: 5. Germline assignment: CDR1 SGHTA and CDR2 FQGNSA. The CDR3 protein is CASSLVSGRASYNEQFF. The CDR3 nucleotides are TGTGCCAGCAGCTTGGTTAGCGGGAGGGCTTCCTACAATGAGCAGTTCTTC.

This clonotype was found many times. The J gene is TRBJ1-2, the V gene TRBV29-1, with D perhaps matching TRBD1 (5 bases). The CDR3 runs 15 residues. V was trimmed by 4 bases and J by 3 bases, leaving 18 bases between them. Germline V gene sequence: CDR1 SQVTM, CDR2 ANQGSEA. For the CDR3, the DNA is TGCAGCGTTGCCCCGAGACAGCAAAGAGACTATGGCTACACCTTC. Its translation is CSVAPRQQRDYGYTF.

Only a few counts were recorded for this clonotype. The chain employs TRBV2 and TRBJ2-5; no reliable D call. V was pared by 2 bases and J by 0 bases, with 7 bases between. The CDR3 has 14 residues. In germline, CDR1 is SNHLY, CDR2 FYNNEI. CDR3 nucleotide sequence: TGTGCCAGCAGTGAATCGATGTACCAAGAGACCCAGTACTTC. This codes for CASSESMYQETQYF.

V gene TRBV5-1 combines with J gene TRBJ1-2; the match to TRBD1 covers 7 bases. V trimming: 4 bases; J trimming: 3 bases; junction bases outside the gene matches: 6. This CDR3 region has 14 residues. Germline CDR1 reads SGHRS; CDR2 reads YFSETQ. The CDR3 spells CASSPTQGDYGYTF. In nucleotides, the CDR3 is TGCGCCAGCAGCCCCACTCAGGGGGACTATGGCTACACCTTC.

This clonotype came up a few times. This sequence joins TRBV20-1 and TRBJ2-3; TRBD2 agrees at 14 bases. Losses at the gene ends were 8 bases for V and 6 bases for J; bases not matched to a gene: 13. CDR3 length: 16 amino acids. CDR1 and CDR2 (germline): DFQATT, SNEGSKA (reference sequence). For the CDR3, the DNA is TGCAGTTATTCCGCCGGGACTAGCGGGAGCGTGGATACGCAGTATTTT. It codes for CSYSAGTSGSVDTQYF.

V and J are TRBV5-1 and TRBJ2-7; D is perhaps TRBD1 or TRBD2 (5 bases each). V lost 2 bases and J lost 0, with 12 bases in between. CDR1 and CDR2 (germline): SGHRS, YFSETQ. The CDR3 sequence is 15 residues long. Written as DNA, the CDR3 is TGCGCCAGCAGCTTCCGGGACGGTTACTCCTACGAGCAGTACTTC. It yields the protein CASSFRDGYSYEQYF.

The chain combines TRBV6-2 or TRBV6-3 with TRBJ2-3, with 8 nucleotides matching TRBD2. The CDR3 is made up of 15 amino acids. Germline trimming cut 5 bases from V and 2 bases from J; bases unmatched to any gene: 6. Germline V gene lookup returns CDR1 MNHEY and CDR2 SVGEGT. This CDR3 reads CASSPGGPSTDTQYF. In DNA, the CDR3 is TGTGCCAGCAGTCCGGGGGGGCCCTCCACAGATACGCAGTATTTT.

This chain connects TRBV6-5 to TRBJ2-1, with 8 bases aligning to TRBD1. Germline CDR1 reads MNHEY; CDR2 reads SVGAGI. This CDR3 has 15 amino acids. J was trimmed by 7 bases and V by 2 bases; bases with no gene match: 7. CDR3 DNA: TGTGCCAGCAGTTACCGGGGACAGGTGGGGAATGAGCAGTTCTTC. Its protein is CASSYRGQVGNEQFF.

This clonotype came up a few times. The J gene is TRBJ2-1, the V gene TRBV5-6; TRBD2 matches 9 bases. The CDR3 has 16 amino acids. The V gene end was trimmed by 1 base and the J gene end by 8 bases; junction bases not matched to a gene: 10. CDR1 and CDR2 (germline): SGHDT, YYEEEE. Here the CDR3 DNA reads TGTGCCAGCAGCTTGCAGGGTAGCGGGAGAAGGGATGAGCAGTTCTTC. This encodes CASSLQGSGRRDEQFF.

This clonotype has ten or more counts. The gene calls are TRBV20-1 and TRBJ1-1; D may be TRBD1 (6 bases). This CDR3 comprises 15 residues. Per germline, CDR1 DFQATT and CDR2 SNEGSKA (reference sequence). Trimming shortened V by 0 bases and J by 5 bases, and 16 bases separated the two germline ends. The CDR3, as DNA: TGCAGTGCTAGAGAAGGGGGAGGAGGGAGGACTGAAGCTTTCTTT. Protein sequence: CSAREGGGGRTEAFF.

The rearrangement joins TRBV20-1 to TRBJ1-1; 8 nucleotides agree with TRBD1. CDR1 and CDR2 (germline): DFQATT, SNEGSKA (reference sequence). This CDR3 region has 15 residues. Trimming at V came to 4 bases and at J to 5 bases, leaving 12 bases not matched to a gene. The CDR3 sequence: CSAKRTQGAGTEAFF. In nucleotides, the CDR3 is TGCAGTGCTAAACGAACCCAGGGGGCTGGGACTGAAGCTTTCTTT.

There are a few counts of this clonotype. J is TRBJ2-1 and V is TRBV12-3 or TRBV12-4, with a weak D call TRBD2 (7 bases). The CDR3 runs to 20 residues. Trimming pared 2 bases from V and 0 bases from J, leaving 23 bases between. This CDR3 reads CASSLFGPGIGGGSYNEQFF. Here the CDR3 DNA reads TGTGCCAGCAGTTTATTTGGGCCAGGCATAGGGGGGGGCTCCTACAATGAGCAGTTCTTC.

At least ten counts were recorded for this clonotype. V usage is TRBV29-1 and J usage is TRBJ1-2; the match to TRBD1 covers 10 bases. The V gene end was trimmed by 6 bases and the J gene end by 4 bases; junction bases not matched to a gene: 5. This CDR3 is built from 13 residues. Germline CDR1 reads SQVTM; CDR2 reads ANQGSEA. CDR3 sequence: CSVGQGDAYGYTF. The CDR3 DNA is TGCAGCGTCGGACAGGGGGATGCCTATGGCTACACCTTC.